Each of the 27 T cell receptor beta chains below was sequenced from the same sample in a study of control samples from healthy donors and cancer patients. Data came from immunoSEQ multiplex PCR; TCRdb stores just in-frame clones and leaves some out. The sample shows tens of thousands of clones, roughly 87% of them seen only once. Input material: PBMCs. These receptors all stem from a man in his sixties with head and neck cancer.

The V and J genes are TRBV10-3 and TRBJ1-5; 7 nucleotides align to TRBD1. The V gene end was trimmed by 6 bases and the J gene end by 0 bases; junction bases not matched to a gene: 8. Germline V gives CDR1 ENHRY, CDR2 SYGVKD. CDR3 size: 16 residues. As DNA, the CDR3 is TGTGCCATCAGGGGGCCAGGGGGATATAGCAATCAGCCCCAGCATTTT. It yields the protein CAIRGPGGYSNQPQHF.

Only one count was recorded for this clone. The V gene is TRBV9, the J gene TRBJ2-7, with D maybe TRBD1 (6 bases). The V and J ends lost 4 bases and 5 bases respectively, with 10 bases between them. CDR1 and CDR2 from the germline V gene are SGDLS and YYNGEE. This CDR3 is 12 amino acids long. CDR3 protein: CASSPDSHEQYF. The CDR3 bases are TGTGCCAGCAGCCCGGACAGCCACGAGCAGTACTTC.

This clone was seen only once. The chain uses TRBV5-1 and TRBJ2-5; D may be TRBD1 or TRBD2 (6 bases each). The CDR3 totals 15 residues. Germline V gene lookup returns CDR1 SGHRS and CDR2 YFSETQ. The V end was cut by 4 bases, the J end by 2 bases, with 15 bases between. The CDR3 region is CASSTGAGTQETQYF. In DNA, the CDR3 is TGCGCCAGCAGCACGGGGGCTGGAACTCAAGAGACCCAGTACTTC.

This clone has a handful of counts. The CDR3 reads CASSPSRVPNTEAFF. DNA of the CDR3: TGTGCCAGCAGCCCTAGCAGGGTTCCGAACACTGAAGCTTTCTTT. The gene calls are TRBV9 and TRBJ1-1; TRBD1 might be the D (5 bases). CDR1 and CDR2 from the germline V gene are SGDLS and YYNGEE. V lost 4 bases and J lost 1, with 14 bases in between. The CDR3 is 15 amino acids.

The table lists this clone with a count of one. The rearrangement links TRBV13 to TRBJ2-1; 12 positions agree with TRBD2. This CDR3 region has 14 residues. Germline CDR1 is PRHDT and CDR2 is FYEKMQ (reference sequence). After removal of 6 bases from V and 12 bases from J, the junction contained 9 bases not matched to a gene. This chain's CDR3 is CASRDLAGGLWQFF. The CDR3, as DNA: TGTGCCAGCAGAGATCTAGCGGGGGGGCTCTGGCAGTTCTTC.

The chain uses TRBV13 and TRBJ2-3, with D perhaps being TRBD1 or TRBD2 (6 bases each). Germline values: CDR1 PRHDT, CDR2 FYEKMQ (reference sequence). Between the trimmed V and J ends, which lost 5 bases and 6 bases, there was a span of 15 bases. CDR3 length: 14 amino acids. CDR3 amino acids: CASSRDWGADTQYF. The CDR3 nucleotides read TGTGCCAGCAGCCGGGACTGGGGGGCCGATACGCAGTATTTT.

This chain links TRBV28 with TRBJ1-2; D is uncertain. Trimming took 6 bases from V and 4 from J, leaving 9 bases between them. The V gene's germline CDR1 is MDHEN and CDR2 SYDVKM. This CDR3 comprises 12 residues. CDR3 DNA sequence: TGTGCCAGCAGCGGGCAGTTCTATGGCTACACCTTC. Protein product: CASSGQFYGYTF.

J is TRBJ1-4 and V is TRBV30; no reliable D call. This CDR3 is built from 12 residues. Trimming stripped 3 bases from V and 11 bases from J, with 13 bases between. Germline CDR1 GTSNPN, CDR2 SVGIG (reference sequence). Here the CDR3 DNA reads TGTGCCTGGAGGCGCAGCCTGGGGAAACTGTTTTTT. Its translation is CAWRRSLGKLFF.

The V call is TRBV11-3, the J call TRBJ2-1, with 9 bases aligning to TRBD2. V was clipped by 0 bases and J by 0 bases; unmatched bases: 6. Per germline, CDR1 SGHNT and CDR2 YENEEA. The CDR3 has 18 amino acids. CDR3 DNA: TGTGCCAGCAGCTTAGATCATAGCGGGAGCGCCTCCTACAATGAGCAGTTCTTC. This translates into CASSLDHSGSASYNEQFF.

This rearrangement joins TRBV6-2 or TRBV6-3 to TRBJ2-3, with 9 bases matching TRBD2. Germline CDR1 MNHEY, CDR2 SVGEGT. The ends lost 5 bases at V and 1 base at J; junction bases unmatched: 4. This CDR3 comprises 15 residues. The CDR3 bases are TGTGCCAGCAGTCTAGCGGGACCCGGCACAGATACGCAGTATTTT. Translated: CASSLAGPGTDTQYF.

The chain carries TRBV19 and TRBJ1-6; 10 bases fit TRBD1. The CDR3 runs to 13 residues. Germline values: CDR1 LNHDA, CDR2 SQIVND (reference sequence). After removal of 6 bases from V and 9 bases from J, the junction contained 2 bases not matched to a gene. The CDR3 DNA is TGTGCCAGTAGAGGACAGGGGGTTTCACCCCTCCACTTT. It specifies CASRGQGVSPLHF.

This chain connects TRBV6-5 to TRBJ2-5; tentatively, D is TRBD2 (6 bases). The CDR3 sequence is 15 residues long. CDR1 and CDR2 (germline): MNHEY, SVGAGI. The V end was cut by 8 bases, the J end by 5 bases, with 21 bases between. The CDR3 protein is CASCKVRGAKETQYF. The CDR3 DNA reads as TGTGCCAGCTGTAAGGTTCGCGGGGCGAAGGAGACCCAGTACTTC.

Points on this clone: The same CDR3 also results from other DNA sequences found in this sample. V gene TRBV7-9 combines with J gene TRBJ2-7; D gene unclear. Trimming shortened V by 1 base and J by 3 bases, and 4 bases separated the two germline ends. Germline values: CDR1 SEHNR, CDR2 FQNEAQ (reference sequence). CDR3 length: 12 amino acids. The CDR3 reads CASSLGDYEQYF. The CDR3 region has the DNA TGTGCCAGCAGCTTAGGCGACTACGAGCAGTACTTC.

V usage is TRBV6-1 and J usage is TRBJ1-4; D not resolved. Trimming cost V 0 bases and J 10 bases, with 12 bases left between them. CDR3 length equals 14 residues. Germline lookup yields CDR1 MNHNS and CDR2 SASEGT. The CDR3 loop reads CASSEASGFGKLFF. Written as DNA, the CDR3 is TGTGCCAGCAGTGAAGCTTCGGGGTTTGGAAAACTGTTTTTT.

The rearrangement links TRBV7-2 to TRBJ1-1, with D possibly matching TRBD1 (6 bases). Between the trimmed V and J ends, which lost 4 bases and 3 bases, there was a span of 9 bases. CDR3 length: 13 residues. In germline, CDR1 is SGHTA, CDR2 FQGNSA. The DNA for the CDR3 is TGTGCCAGCAGCTCGCGGACAGACACTGAAGCTTTCTTT. Its translation: CASSSRTDTEAFF.

The V call is TRBV10-3, the J call TRBJ2-1; D call uncertain. V was pared by 2 bases and J by 3 bases, with 11 bases between. Per germline, CDR1 ENHRY and CDR2 SYGVKD. The CDR3 runs 15 residues. The CDR3 sequence: CAISEGFILYNEQFF. CDR3 in DNA: TGTGCCATCAGTGAGGGTTTTATCCTCTACAATGAGCAGTTCTTC.

The rearrangement uses TRBV7-8 and TRBJ2-5, with 9 bases identical to TRBD1. This CDR3 is built from 15 residues. The V gene's germline CDR1 is SGHVS and CDR2 FQNEAQ. Unmatched junction bases numbered 5, after V lost 4 bases and J lost 2 bases. The DNA of the CDR3 is TGTGCCAGCAGCTCGGGGACAGGGCGACAAGAGACCCAGTACTTC. Translated: CASSSGTGRQETQYF.

The gene calls are TRBV30 and TRBJ1-2; D uncertain. The V gene lost 6 bases and the J gene lost 3 bases, with 20 bases spanning the gap. Germline lookup yields CDR1 GTSNPN and CDR2 SVGIG (reference sequence). CDR3 size: 15 residues. The CDR3 spells CACWRGEALHYGYTF. CDR3 nucleotide sequence: TGTGCCTGTTGGCGGGGTGAGGCACTACACTATGGCTACACCTTC.

This clone is medium-sized within its sample. The V gene is TRBV5-1, the J gene TRBJ2-5; 10 positions agree with TRBD2. Germline-derived CDR1 and CDR2 are SGHRS and YFSETQ. V gave up 4 bases and J gave up 4 bases; unmatched junction bases: 4. The CDR3 covers 14 residues. The CDR3 coding sequence is TGCGCCAGCAGCCCGCTAGCGGGGGCAGAGACCCAGTACTTC. Translating gives CASSPLAGAETQYF.

V and J are TRBV7-2 and TRBJ2-7; TRBD2 matches at 8 bases. The CDR3 covers 15 residues. V lost 2 bases, J lost 5 bases, and 8 bases stayed unmatched. Germline CDR1 reads SGHTA; CDR2 reads FQGNSA. This CDR3 is CASSLNKRERNEQYF. In DNA, the CDR3 is TGTGCCAGCAGCTTAAACAAGCGGGAGCGAAACGAGCAGTACTTC.

The rearrangement joins TRBV7-2 to TRBJ1-6; D is ambiguous. Looked up from germline, CDR1 is SGHTA and CDR2 is FQGNSA. The CDR3 extends over 16 amino acids. Trimming took 1 base from V and 7 from J, leaving 14 bases between them. CDR3 DNA sequence: TGTGCCAGCAGCTTAGATACAGATATGAGGAATTCACCCCTCCACTTT. This encodes CASSLDTDMRNSPLHF.

This clone appeared once. The chain links TRBV7-6 to TRBJ2-2; weak D call: TRBD1 (5 bases). V shed 5 bases and J shed 1 base, with 14 bases lying between them. Germline-derived CDR1 and CDR2 are SGHVS and FNYEAQ. This CDR3 has 16 residues. CDR3 sequence reads: CASSLVAGMNTGELFF. The CDR3 DNA sequence: TGTGCCAGCAGCCTTGTAGCAGGGATGAACACCGGGGAGCTGTTTTTT.

The rearrangement links TRBV5-1 to TRBJ1-6, with 7 bases matching TRBD1. The trim removed 0 bases at V and 1 base at J, leaving 7 bases unmatched. Germline V gene sequence: CDR1 SGHRS, CDR2 YFSETQ. The CDR3 is made up of 18 amino acids. CDR3: CASSLGRDSASYNSPLHF. CDR3 sequence (DNA): TGCGCCAGCAGCTTGGGTCGGGACAGTGCATCCTATAATTCACCCCTCCACTTT.

The chain carries TRBV29-1 and TRBJ2-1, with 9 bases identical to TRBD1. J lost 4 bases, V lost 4 bases, and 5 bases had no gene match. CDR1 and CDR2 from the germline V gene are SQVTM and ANQGSEA. The CDR3 has 14 residues. CDR3 in amino acids: CSVAQGARYNEQFF. The DNA of the CDR3 is TGCAGCGTTGCACAGGGGGCAAGATACAATGAGCAGTTCTTC.

The chain couples TRBV19 to TRBJ2-4, with TRBD1 identical over 12 bases. There are 16 residues in the CDR3. V was pared by 9 bases and J by 1 base, with 7 bases of the junction left unmatched. Germline loops: CDR1 LNHDA, CDR2 SQIVND (reference sequence). CDR3 protein: CASSGQGASAKNIQYF. CDR3 nucleotide sequence: TGTGCCAGCTCGGGACAGGGGGCGTCGGCCAAAAACATTCAGTACTTC.

The V and J genes are TRBV28 and TRBJ1-2, with TRBD1 as a possible D gene (6 bases). The CDR3 totals 13 residues. The germline V gene has CDR1 MDHEN and CDR2 SYDVKM. The V gene lost 2 bases and the J gene lost 8 bases, with 12 bases spanning the gap. This CDR3 reads CASSLISRGGYTF. In DNA, the CDR3 is TGTGCCAGCAGTTTAATATCCAGGGGCGGCTACACCTTC.

This clone has just a few counts. The J gene is TRBJ2-7, the V gene TRBV10-3; a weak D match, TRBD1 (6 bases). There are 12 residues in the CDR3. The germline gives CDR1 ENHRY, CDR2 SYGVKD. V was shortened by 6 bases and J by 6 bases, with 12 bases between the two germline ends. In DNA, the CDR3 is TGTGCCATCAGGATGACAGGTTCCGAGCAGTACTTC. Its translation: CAIRMTGSEQYF.